This TCR beta chain was documented in a study of neurological immune-mediated disorders. Trimming stripped 4 bases from V and 2 bases from J, with 2 bases between. Germline V gene data show CDR1 as LGHDT and CDR2 as YNNKEL (reference sequence). The CDR3 totals 12 residues. Study-level points and caveats: The repertoires of 18 of 34 multiple sclerosis patients were placed by phylogenetic grouping in a single related-CDR3 cluster, which may be a signature.

This clonotype has at least ten counts. Its antigen is not identified. TCRdb re-derived calls from the 5' RACE reads in MiXCR, one entry per CDR3 protein. The sample has about 50,000 distinct CDR3 sequences, over 5.5% seen once. The receptor was derived from a woman aged 18-35 years with multiple sclerosis. The V gene is TRBV3-1, the J gene TRBJ2-2; D call uncertain. Sequences were obtained from CD4+ T cells from blood. The CDR3 DNA reads as TGTGCCAGCAGCCTTAACACCGGGGAGCTGTTTTTT. Translation: CASSLNTGELFF.